The 21 T cell receptor beta chains presented below share a single source sample, sequenced in a study of T cell changes during pregnancy in multiple sclerosis. TCRdb's table, derived via immunoSEQ multiplex PCR, lists solely in-frame clones and lacks some. The sample lists about 59,000 clones, around nine tenths occurring once. The sequenced material came from peripheral blood from another person, used as feeder cells. These receptors all come from a human donor whose cells served as feeder cells for cultures in a pregnancy study.

This chain uses TRBV18 with TRBJ2-7; either TRBD1 or TRBD2 may fit D (5 bases each). The CDR3 consists of 16 residues. CDR1 and CDR2 from the germline V gene are KGHSH and LQKENI. V lost 3 bases and J 1 base, leaving 16 bases between the germline ends. The DNA for the CDR3 is TGTGCCAGCTCACCCGAAGTATGGGACGGATCCTACGAGCAGTACTTC. Protein sequence: CASSPEVWDGSYEQYF.

This chain uses TRBV29-1 with TRBJ2-5, with D unresolved. This CDR3 spans 12 amino acids. Looked up from germline, CDR1 is SQVTM and CDR2 is ANQGSEA. Between the trimmed V and J ends, which lost 3 bases and 3 bases, there was a span of 8 bases. CDR3: CSVEVPEETQYF. CDR3 nucleotides: TGCAGCGTTGAGGTTCCAGAAGAGACCCAGTACTTC.

CDR3 coding DNA: TGCGCCAGCAGCCTCTTCCCAGGGGGGGAGACCCAGTACTTC. Its protein product is CASSLFPGGETQYF. This chain uses TRBV5-1 with TRBJ2-5; perhaps TRBD1 as D (7 bases). The germline V gene has CDR1 SGHRS and CDR2 YFSETQ. This CDR3 contains 14 residues. The V end was cut by 4 bases, the J end by 5 bases, with 15 bases between.

The chain joins TRBV28 to TRBJ2-7, with D perhaps assigned TRBD1 or TRBD2 (6 bases each). CDR3 length equals 15 residues. Trimming shortened V by 4 bases and J by 2 bases, and 15 bases separated the two germline ends. The germline V gene encodes CDR1 MDHEN and CDR2 SYDVKM. CDR3 DNA sequence: TGTGCCAGCAGTTGGGGGCGGCGGGGTCCCTACGAGCAGTACTTC. Translated: CASSWGRRGPYEQYF. The full variable domain, completed using reference TRBV28 and TRBJ2-7, is DVKVTQSSRYLVKRTGEKVFLECVQDMDHENMFWYRQDPGLGLRLIYFSYDVKMKEKGDIPEGYSVSREKKERFSLILESASTNQTSMYLCASSWGRRGPYEQYFGPGTRLTVT.

The V gene is TRBV6-6, the J gene TRBJ2-7; D is possibly TRBD1 or TRBD2 (6 bases each). The CDR3 is 13 residues long. Germline CDR1 MNHNY, CDR2 SVGAGI (reference sequence). V was clipped by 8 bases and J by 0 bases, with 11 bases between them. For the CDR3, the DNA is TGTGCCAGCCTGCGGGACACCTCCTACGAGCAGTACTTC. This codes for CASLRDTSYEQYF.

The chain has TRBV5-1 and TRBJ1-2; D gene unclear. CDR1 and CDR2 (germline): SGHRS, YFSETQ. V dropped 4 bases and J dropped 5 bases, with 15 bases sitting between them. CDR3 length: 14 residues. CDR3: CASSLGGDIYGYTF. CDR3 DNA: TGCGCCAGCAGCCTCGGCGGCGATATTTATGGCTACACCTTC.

V and J are TRBV30 and TRBJ1-2; D gene unclear. Trimming removed 2 bases at V and 8 bases at J, with 12 bases between. Germline values: CDR1 GTSNPN, CDR2 SVGIG (reference sequence). The CDR3 is 12 amino acids. CDR3 in amino acids: CAWSPDDEGYTF. CDR3 coding DNA: TGTGCCTGGAGTCCGGACGACGAGGGCTACACCTTC.

The chain uses TRBV23-1 and TRBJ2-7; 9 bases map to TRBD1. TRBV23-1 is assigned to the ORF class and has an uncertain function. V gave up 2 bases and J gave up 5 bases; unmatched junction bases: 7. CDR3 length: 15 residues. The CDR3 protein is CASSQNLGQGDEQYF. CDR3 nucleotides: TGCGCCAGCAGTCAAAATTTGGGACAGGGAGACGAGCAGTACTTC.

The chain has TRBV7-9 and TRBJ1-3, with no clear D. CDR1 is SEHNR, CDR2 FQNEAQ, per germline (reference sequence). CDR3 length equals 13 residues. The ends were cut back, 7 bases at V and 4 bases at J, with 11 bases in the middle. CDR3 protein: CASIQPGGNTIYF. CDR3 bases: TGTGCCAGCATCCAACCTGGGGGAAACACCATATATTTT.

This clone was seen once. J is TRBJ1-2 and V is TRBV28, with D uncertain. V was trimmed by 5 bases and J by 6 bases, leaving 16 bases between them. Germline loops: CDR1 MDHEN, CDR2 SYDVKM. The CDR3 runs 14 residues. The chain's CDR3 is CASSPTREADGYTF. CDR3 coding DNA: TGTGCCAGCAGTCCTACCCGGGAGGCCGATGGCTACACCTTC.

The rearrangement uses TRBV30 and TRBJ2-7; possibly TRBD1 for D (6 bases). CDR1 is GTSNPN, CDR2 SVGIG, per germline (reference sequence). This CDR3 is 12 amino acids long. With 2 bases removed from V and 3 bases from J, the gap between germline ends came to 8 bases. CDR3: CAWSRGYYEQYF. The CDR3 coding sequence is TGTGCCTGGAGTAGGGGGTACTACGAGCAGTACTTC. Full variable domain (rest looked up from reference TRBV30 and TRBJ2-7): SQTIHQWPATLVQPVGSPLSLECTVEGTSNPNLYWYRQAAGRGLQLLFYSVGIGQISSEVPQNLSASRPQDRQFILSSKKLLLSDSGFYLCAWSRGYYEQYFGPGTRLTVT.

The V and J genes are TRBV12-5 and TRBJ2-5; no firm D call. The CDR3 is 11 residues long. In germline, CDR1 is LGHNT, CDR2 FRNRAP. Trimming left V 2 bases short and J 5 bases short, with 3 bases between. CDR3 DNA: TGTGCTAGTGGTTTGTCTGAGACCCAGTACTTC. Protein product: CASGLSETQYF.

This chain uses TRBV27 with TRBJ1-2; TRBD1 is a possible D gene (6 bases). This CDR3 spans 15 amino acids. Germline V gives CDR1 MNHEY, CDR2 SMNVEV (reference sequence). Trimming removed 3 bases at V and 8 bases at J, with 19 bases between. Written as DNA, the CDR3 is TGTGCCAGCAGTTTGTCCCACAGGGACCCGGGGGGCTACACCTTC. This gives the protein CASSLSHRDPGGYTF.

The chain employs TRBV11-1 and TRBJ1-2, with D possibly TRBD1 on 5 matching bases. V was clipped by 5 bases and J by 6 bases, with 10 bases between them. Germline V gene lookup returns CDR1 SGHAT and CDR2 FQDESV (reference sequence). CDR3 length: 12 amino acids. In DNA, the CDR3 is TGTGCCAGCAGCCAGGGAGGCAATGGCTACACCTTC. Its translation: CASSQGGNGYTF. The variable domain in full, completed from reference TRBV11-1 and TRBJ1-2, reads EAEVAQSPRYKITEKSQAVAFWCDPISGHATLYWYRQILGQGPELLVQFQDESVVDDSQLPKDRFSAERLKGVDSTLKIQPAELGDSAMYLCASSQGGNGYTFGSGTRLTVV.

The chain combines TRBV10-3 with TRBJ1-1; 7 positions agree with TRBD1. J lost 6 bases, V lost 2 bases, and 9 bases had no gene match. The CDR3 spans 15 residues. The germline CDR1 and CDR2 sequences are ENHRY and SYGVKD. DNA of the CDR3: TGTGCCATCAGTGAGAGGGGGCTAAAGGGCCCTGAAGCTTTCTTT. Its protein product is CAISERGLKGPEAFF.

The rearrangement uses TRBV6-1 and TRBJ2-5; the D gene is possibly TRBD2 (7 bases). V was trimmed by 4 bases and J by 4 bases, leaving 10 bases between them. Germline V CDR1 and CDR2: MNHNS, SASEGT. This CDR3 is 13 amino acids long. CDR3 protein: CASSAGGRETQYF. The CDR3, as DNA: TGTGCCAGCAGTGCGGGGGGCCGAGAGACCCAGTACTTC.

The CDR3 nucleotides read TGTGCCAGCTCACCCTCCCAGGGCCCCACGCCGGGTACTGAAGCTTTCTTT. The encoded protein is CASSPSQGPTPGTEAFF. The gene calls are TRBV18 and TRBJ1-1; D perhaps matches TRBD1 (5 bases). CDR3 size: 17 residues. Trimming took 3 bases from V and 5 from J, leaving 22 bases between them. CDR1 is KGHSH and CDR2 is LQKENI in the germline V gene.

This sequence joins TRBV2 and TRBJ1-1; possible D gene TRBD1, 5 bases. V was trimmed by 7 bases and J by 2 bases, leaving 11 bases between them. This CDR3 is built from 13 residues. CDR1 is SNHLY, CDR2 FYNNEI, per germline. CDR3 loop: CASTAGVNTEAFF. The CDR3 DNA reads as TGTGCCAGCACCGCGGGGGTAAACACTGAAGCTTTCTTT.

This chain joins TRBV5-1 and TRBJ2-7, with 7 nucleotides matching TRBD1. Trimming cost V 0 bases and J 3 bases; bases outside gene matches: 6. This CDR3 has 15 residues. Germline CDR1 reads SGHRS; CDR2 reads YFSETQ. CDR3 amino acids: CASSLGQGLSYEQYF. CDR3 sequence (DNA): TGCGCCAGCAGCTTGGGACAGGGCTTAAGCTACGAGCAGTACTTC.

The rearrangement uses TRBV9 and TRBJ1-2, with D possibly being TRBD1 (5 bases). Trimming removed 2 bases from V and 6 bases from J, with 11 bases in between. The CDR3 is 13 residues long. Looked up from germline, CDR1 is SGDLS and CDR2 is YYNGEE. The CDR3 nucleotides read TGTGCCAGCAGCGTTTTTGGGGGGGATGGCTACACCTTC. It yields the protein CASSVFGGDGYTF.

V and J are TRBV5-6 and TRBJ2-7; D unclear. Germline V lookup: CDR1 SGHDT, CDR2 YYEEEE. Deletions cut 3 bases from V and 4 bases from J, with 11 bases between. The CDR3 loop spans 13 amino acids. The CDR3 DNA follows: TGTGCCAGCAGCTCCACCGGGTTTTACGAGCAGTACTTC. Translation gives CASSSTGFYEQYF.